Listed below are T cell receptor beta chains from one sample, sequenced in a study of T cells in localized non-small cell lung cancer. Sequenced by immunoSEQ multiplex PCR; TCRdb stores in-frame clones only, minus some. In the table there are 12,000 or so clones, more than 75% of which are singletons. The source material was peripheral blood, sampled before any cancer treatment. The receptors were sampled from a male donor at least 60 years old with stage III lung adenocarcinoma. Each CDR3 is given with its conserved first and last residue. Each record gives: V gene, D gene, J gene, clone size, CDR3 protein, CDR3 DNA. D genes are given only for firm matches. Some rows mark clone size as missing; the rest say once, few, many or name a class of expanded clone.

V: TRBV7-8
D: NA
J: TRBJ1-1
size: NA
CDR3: CASSLAGTSNKGTEAFF
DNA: TGTGCCAGCAGCTTAGCAGGGACCAGTAACAAGGGCACTGAAGCTTTCTTT

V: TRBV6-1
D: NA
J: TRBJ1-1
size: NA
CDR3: CASSPGGTEAFF
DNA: TGTGCCAGCAGCCCGGGGGGCACTGAAGCTTTCTTT

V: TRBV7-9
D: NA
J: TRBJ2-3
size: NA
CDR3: CASSGPGQSTDTQYF
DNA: TGTGCCAGCAGCGGCCCTGGACAGTCCACAGATACGCAGTATTTT

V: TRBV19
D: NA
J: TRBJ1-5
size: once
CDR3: CASSPRSGSNQPQHF
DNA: TGTGCCAGTAGCCCTCGGTCGGGCAGCAATCAGCCCCAGCATTTT

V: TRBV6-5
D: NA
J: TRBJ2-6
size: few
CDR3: CASGWANVLTF
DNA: TGTGCCAGCGGTTGGGCCAACGTCCTGACTTTC

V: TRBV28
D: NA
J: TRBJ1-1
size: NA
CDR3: CASSRWARQFTEAFF
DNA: TGTGCCAGCAGTCGGTGGGCAAGGCAGTTCACTGAAGCTTTCTTT

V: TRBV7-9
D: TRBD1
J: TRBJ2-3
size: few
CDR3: CASSPPGQLDTQYF
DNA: TGTGCCAGCAGTCCTCCGGGACAGCTAGATACGCAGTATTTT

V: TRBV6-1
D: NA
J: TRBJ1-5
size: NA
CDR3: CASSEGGIGNQPQHF
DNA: TGTGCCAGCAGTGAAGGGGGCATCGGCAATCAGCCCCAGCATTTT

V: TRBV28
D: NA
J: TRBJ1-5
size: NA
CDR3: CAGRRGFGTNQPQHF
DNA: TGTGCCGGTAGAAGGGGTTTTGGGACGAATCAGCCCCAGCATTTT

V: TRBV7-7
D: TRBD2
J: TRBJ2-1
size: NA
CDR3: CASSLGLAGNNEQFF
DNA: TGTGCCAGCAGCTTAGGACTAGCGGGAAACAATGAGCAGTTCTTC

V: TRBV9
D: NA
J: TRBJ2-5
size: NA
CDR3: CASSPLEETQYF
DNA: TGTGCCAGCAGCCCACTCGAAGAGACCCAGTACTTC

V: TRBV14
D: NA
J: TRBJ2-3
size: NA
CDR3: CASSLTGNPSTDTQYF
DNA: TGTGCCAGCAGCCTCACAGGGAACCCTAGCACAGATACGCAGTATTTT

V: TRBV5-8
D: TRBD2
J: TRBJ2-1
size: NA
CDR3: CASSPLTSTTTSYNEQFF
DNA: TGTGCCAGCAGCCCACTGACTAGCACTACAACCTCCTACAATGAGCAGTTCTTC

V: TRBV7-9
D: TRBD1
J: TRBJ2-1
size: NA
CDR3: CASSFGQGARDEQFF
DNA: TGTGCCAGCAGCTTCGGGCAGGGGGCTAGAGATGAGCAGTTCTTC

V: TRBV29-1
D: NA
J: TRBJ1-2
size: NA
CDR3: CSVEGGSWGYTF
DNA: TGCAGCGTTGAAGGCGGCTCTTGGGGCTACACCTTC

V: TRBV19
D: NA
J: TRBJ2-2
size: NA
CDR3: CASSITGRQGGTGELFF
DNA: TGTGCCAGTAGTATTACGGGAAGGCAGGGTGGCACCGGGGAGCTGTTTTTT

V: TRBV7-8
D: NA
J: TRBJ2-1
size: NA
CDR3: CASSEPRGEQFF
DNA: TGTGCCAGCAGCGAACCCCGGGGTGAGCAGTTCTTC

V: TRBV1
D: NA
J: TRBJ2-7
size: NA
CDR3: CTSSHLEEDSDHGQYF
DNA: TGCACCAGCAGCCATCTAGAGGAGGACTCCGACCACGGACAGTACTTC

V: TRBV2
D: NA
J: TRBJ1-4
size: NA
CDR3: CASSPIYLGANEKLFF
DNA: TGTGCCAGCAGTCCTATATACTTAGGGGCTAATGAAAAACTGTTTTTT

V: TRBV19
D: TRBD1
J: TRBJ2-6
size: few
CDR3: CASSQQGESGANVLTF
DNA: TGTGCCAGTAGTCAGCAGGGGGAATCTGGGGCCAACGTCCTGACTTTC

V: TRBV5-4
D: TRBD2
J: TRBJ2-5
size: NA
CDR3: CASSPRLAGDQETQYF
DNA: TGTGCCAGCAGCCCACGACTAGCGGGGGACCAAGAGACCCAGTACTTC